Each of the 25 T cell receptor beta chains below was sequenced from the same sample in a study of radiotherapy plus CTLA-4 blockade in lung cancer. Assay used: immunoSEQ multiplex PCR; TCRdb lists only in-frame clones, some missing. There are 80,000 or so clones in the sample; 84% occur only once, and 0.79% lies in the top ten. The sequencing here drew on peripheral blood, taken from a patient treated with radiotherapy plus ipilimumab. These receptors came from a human donor with non-small cell lung cancer who had stable disease on radiotherapy plus ipilimumab.

CDR3 residues: CASSLAAAGELFF. In DNA, the CDR3 is TGTGCCAGCAGCTTAGCCGCCGCCGGGGAGCTGTTTTTT. V and J are TRBV7-7 and TRBJ2-2; D is ambiguous. Between the trimmed V and J ends, which lost 0 bases and 6 bases, there was a span of 5 bases. The CDR3 covers 13 residues. Germline loops: CDR1 SSHAT, CDR2 FNYEAQ (reference sequence).

V and J are TRBV7-9 and TRBJ2-1; TRBD2 matches 8 bases. Trimming cost V 7 bases and J 4 bases; bases outside gene matches: 18. The CDR3 spans 18 residues. Germline V CDR1 and CDR2: SEHNR, FQNEAQ (reference sequence). The CDR3 DNA reads as TGTGCCAGCACCTCCCCCCGGCCGTCGGGGGGGGCGTACAATGAGCAGTTCTTC. It is translated as CASTSPRPSGGAYNEQFF.

This clone came up a few times. The chain links TRBV4-2 to TRBJ2-1, with unresolved D. CDR1 LGHNA and CDR2 YNFKEQ come from the germline V gene. The ends were cut back, 2 bases at V and 8 bases at J, with 4 bases in the middle. The CDR3 extends over 11 amino acids. DNA for the CDR3: TGTGCCAGCAGCCAAATGGATGAGCAGTTCTTC. Encoded protein: CASSQMDEQFF.

V gene TRBV11-2 combines with J gene TRBJ1-2; D call uncertain. Deletions cut 2 bases from V and 6 bases from J, with 10 bases between. CDR3 length: 13 amino acids. In germline, CDR1 is SGHAT, CDR2 FQNNGV. DNA of the CDR3: TGTGCCAGCAGCTTACAGAGGGCAGATGGCTACACCTTC. This codes for CASSLQRADGYTF.

This clone was found a few times. The V and J genes are TRBV11-2 and TRBJ2-5, with a tentative D call TRBD2 (5 bases). CDR1 is SGHAT and CDR2 is FQNNGV in the germline V gene. Trimming stripped 3 bases from V and 3 bases from J, with 8 bases between. The CDR3 runs to 13 residues. Written as DNA, the CDR3 is TGTGCCAGCAGCTTCGACGGGGAAGAGACCCAGTACTTC. Translating it yields CASSFDGEETQYF.

The gene calls are TRBV30 and TRBJ1-5; weak D call: TRBD1 (6 bases). V was cut by 1 base and J by 1 base, with 11 bases left in between. This CDR3 has 15 amino acids. Germline-derived CDR1 and CDR2 are GTSNPN and SVGIG (reference sequence). The CDR3 region has the DNA TGTGCCTGGAGTGCGGGACACTTAAGCAATCAGCCCCAGCATTTT. The encoded protein is CAWSAGHLSNQPQHF.

The gene calls are TRBV12-1 and TRBJ1-1. TRBV12-1 is a pseudogene segment. This CDR3 spans 17 amino acids. This chain's CDR3 is CASSPSPDSQVGTEAFF. CDR3 sequence (DNA): TGTGCCAGCAGCCCCAGTCCGGACTCCCAAGTGGGGACTGAAGCTTTCTTT.

The chain has TRBV21-1 and TRBJ2-5; the table's D gene call, TRBD1, was not cross checked with the DNA. TRBV21-1 is a documented pseudogene. There are 16 residues in the CDR3. The CDR3 sequence is CASSKRDAKGEETQYF. The CDR3 bases are TGTGCCAGCAGCAAACGGGACGCAAAGGGGGAAGAGACCCAGTACTTC.

The gene calls are TRBV10-2 and TRBJ1-2, with unresolved D. The CDR3 loop spans 14 amino acids. Trimming stripped 7 bases from V and 3 bases from J, with 15 bases between. Germline lookup yields CDR1 WSHSY and CDR2 SAAADI. This CDR3 is CASKARYLDYGYTF. The CDR3 DNA reads TGCGCCAGCAAGGCGAGATACCTGGACTATGGCTACACCTTC.

J is TRBJ2-2 and V is TRBV6-1, with D possibly being TRBD2 (6 bases). Deletions cut 5 bases from V and 0 bases from J, with 10 bases between. The CDR3 is made up of 15 amino acids. From germline, CDR1 is MNHNS and CDR2 SASEGT. The CDR3 spells CASSSGPSNTGELFF. The DNA for the CDR3 is TGTGCCAGCAGTAGCGGGCCTTCGAACACCGGGGAGCTGTTTTTT.

Notes on this clone: At one boundary the junction diverges from the germline segment, which might be a read error. The rearrangement joins TRBV7-8 to TRBJ2-2; tentative D call: TRBD2 (5 bases). The CDR3 length is 14 residues. Germline values: CDR1 SGHVS, CDR2 FQNEAQ. The CDR3 DNA sequence: TGTGCCAGCAGCCTAGCCATTGAAACCGGGGAGCTGTTTTTT. Amino acids: CASSLAIETGELFF.

The V call is TRBV7-8, the J call TRBJ1-5, with TRBD1 as a possible D gene (5 bases). The CDR3 sequence is 16 residues long. CDR1 and CDR2 (germline): SGHVS, FQNEAQ. The V end lost 5 bases, the J end lost 7 bases, and 21 bases lay between the germline ends. The CDR3 sequence: CASSAKWSGLNQPQHF. The CDR3 DNA reads as TGTGCCAGCAGCGCAAAGTGGTCAGGGTTAAACCAGCCCCAGCATTTT.

V usage is TRBV6-1 and J usage is TRBJ2-2; 9 nucleotides align to TRBD1. Per germline, CDR1 MNHNS and CDR2 SASEGT. V shed 1 base and J 5 bases; nucleotides not matched to a gene: 8. The CDR3 runs 17 residues. CDR3 sequence: CASSEDAGQGSTGELFF. CDR3 DNA: TGTGCCAGCAGTGAAGATGCAGGACAGGGGTCTACCGGGGAGCTGTTTTTT.

V and J are TRBV18 and TRBJ2-7; D remains unclear. The V gene's germline CDR1 is KGHSH and CDR2 LQKENI. Deletions cut 3 bases from V and 0 bases from J, with 3 bases between. The CDR3 has 12 residues. This CDR3 is CASSPYSYEQYF. CDR3 DNA sequence: TGTGCCAGCTCACCCTACTCCTACGAGCAGTACTTC. The variable domain in full, completed from reference TRBV18 and TRBJ2-7, reads NAGVMQNPRHLVRRRGQEARLRCSPMKGHSHVYWYRQLPEEGLKFMVYLQKENIIDESGMPKERFSAEFPKEGPSILRIQQVVRGDSAAYFCASSPYSYEQYFGPGTRLTVT.

The V call is TRBV9, the J call TRBJ2-1; 8 bases align to TRBD1. This CDR3 is 17 amino acids long. Trimming removed 4 bases from V and 3 bases from J; junction bases left unmatched: 12. Germline CDR1 reads SGDLS; CDR2 reads YYNGEE. The CDR3 bases are TGTGCCAGCAGCCCCCATGACCGGGACAGGTACTACAATGAGCAGTTCTTC. Its translation is CASSPHDRDRYYNEQFF. Filled out from reference TRBV9 and TRBJ2-1, the complete variable domain reads DSGVTQTPKHLITATGQRVTLRCSPRSGDLSVYWYQQSLDQGLQFLIQYYNGEERAKGNILERFSAQQFPDLHSELNLSSLELGDSALYFCASSPHDRDRYYNEQFFGPGTRLTVL.

The rearrangement uses TRBV30 and TRBJ2-1, with 7 bases fitting TRBD1. The CDR3 is 14 amino acids. Germline loops: CDR1 GTSNPN, CDR2 SVGIG (reference sequence). V lost 3 bases, J lost 5 bases, and 7 bases stayed unmatched. The CDR3 DNA follows: TGTGCCTGGAGCCAGGGGGTGGGACACAATGAGCAGTTCTTC. It translates to CAWSQGVGHNEQFF.

J is TRBJ2-5 and V is TRBV9, with 15 bases fitting TRBD2. Germline CDR1 SGDLS, CDR2 YYNGEE. The ends lost 4 bases at V and 5 bases at J; junction bases unmatched: 6. The CDR3 runs 16 residues. CDR3 sequence: CASSPGLAGGAETQYF. CDR3 in DNA: TGTGCCAGCAGCCCCGGACTAGCGGGGGGGGCGGAGACCCAGTACTTC.

The J gene is TRBJ2-5, the V gene TRBV6-1; weak D call: TRBD2 (5 bases). The CDR3 length is 15 residues. The V end lost 6 bases, the J end lost 4 bases, and 18 bases lay between the germline ends. Germline V gene lookup returns CDR1 MNHNS and CDR2 SASEGT. CDR3 region: CASREIEGLGETQYF. In nucleotides, the CDR3 is TGTGCCAGCAGAGAGATCGAGGGTTTAGGAGAGACCCAGTACTTC.

The genes are TRBV19 and TRBJ2-1; 10 nucleotides match TRBD2. Germline V gene lookup returns CDR1 LNHDA and CDR2 SQIVND (reference sequence). Losses at the gene ends were 3 bases for V and 0 bases for J; bases not matched to a gene: 8. The CDR3 totals 18 residues. The CDR3 coding sequence is TGTGCCAGTAGTATCCTAATTAGCGGGGGGAGCTCCTACAATGAGCAGTTCTTC. It encodes CASSILISGGSSYNEQFF.

The rearrangement links TRBV14 to TRBJ2-3, with D possibly TRBD2 on 6 matching bases. V gave up 0 bases and J gave up 6 bases, with 7 bases separating them. This CDR3 spans 13 amino acids. Germline values: CDR1 SGHDN, CDR2 FVKESK. CDR3 sequence: CASSQDRGDTQYF. CDR3 nucleotide sequence: TGTGCCAGCAGCCAAGATCGGGGGGATACGCAGTATTTT.

J is TRBJ2-5 and V is TRBV2, with TRBD2 matching over 8 bases. In germline, CDR1 is SNHLY, CDR2 FYNNEI. Germline trimming cut 0 bases from V and 4 bases from J; bases unmatched to any gene: 1. The CDR3 has 14 amino acids. This CDR3 reads CASSEAGLGETQYF. The CDR3 bases are TGTGCCAGCAGTGAAGCGGGACTAGGAGAGACCCAGTACTTC.

This sequence joins TRBV6-7 and TRBJ2-1; D perhaps matches TRBD1 (6 bases). TRBV6-7 is recorded as an ORF, its role being uncertain. The CDR3 runs 15 residues. V shed 0 bases and J shed 5 bases, with 11 bases lying between them. CDR3: CASSYSQGHNNEQFF. CDR3 sequence (DNA): TGTGCCAGCAGTTACTCCCAGGGACACAACAATGAGCAGTTCTTC.

V is TRBV28 and J is TRBJ2-3, with 8 bases aligning to TRBD2. There are 14 residues in the CDR3. In germline, CDR1 is MDHEN, CDR2 SYDVKM. The V gene end was trimmed by 4 bases and the J gene end by 6 bases; junction bases not matched to a gene: 6. The CDR3 here is CASSSAGAGDTQYF. The CDR3 DNA reads as TGTGCCAGCAGTTCAGCGGGAGCGGGTGATACGCAGTATTTT. Combining the CDR3 with reference TRBV28 and TRBJ2-3 gives the whole variable domain DVKVTQSSRYLVKRTGEKVFLECVQDMDHENMFWYRQDPGLGLRLIYFSYDVKMKEKGDIPEGYSVSREKKERFSLILESASTNQTSMYLCASSSAGAGDTQYFGPGTRLTVL.

This chain uses TRBV4-1 with TRBJ1-3, with unresolved D. In germline, CDR1 is MGHRA, CDR2 YSYEKL. V gave up 3 bases and J gave up 1 base, with 16 bases separating them. CDR3 length equals 17 residues. The CDR3 sequence is CASSHLPTPRSGNTIYF. The CDR3 DNA reads TGCGCCAGCAGCCATCTCCCGACCCCTCGGTCTGGAAACACCATATATTTT.

The chain uses TRBV4-1 and TRBJ2-2, with 8 bases lining up with TRBD1. The CDR3 has 15 residues. V shed 4 bases and J 3 bases; nucleotides not matched to a gene: 4. CDR1 is MGHRA, CDR2 YSYEKL, per germline. This CDR3 is CASSPTGGYTGELFF. CDR3 bases: TGCGCCAGCAGCCCAACAGGGGGGTACACCGGGGAGCTGTTTTTT.